The rows below give T cell receptor beta chains drawn from one sample of a study of blood T cell repertoires in COVID-19. Sequencing used immunoSEQ multiplex PCR; TCRdb keeps in-frame clones, though not all of them. Altogether about 300,000 clones are present, around 86% being singletons, with the ten largest covering over 1%. The source material was peripheral blood. These receptors all come from a man aged 65-85 years with acute or convalescent COVID-19. Each CDR3 is given with its conserved first and last residue. D genes are given only for firm matches. Clone size is given for some rows only: seen once, a few or many times, or a class if the clone is expanded.

V: TRBV28
D: TRBD1
J: TRBJ2-7
size: NA
length: 15
DNA: TGTGCCAGCAGTCCAGGACAGGTAGGGGTCGGCGAGCAGTACTTC
CDR3: CASSPGQVGVGEQYF

V: TRBV6-5
D: TRBD1
J: TRBJ2-5
size: once
length: 14
DNA: TGTGCCAGCAGTTACAGGCGCAGGGGGGAGACCCAGTACTTC
CDR3: CASSYRRRGETQYF

V: TRBV2
D: NA
J: TRBJ2-5
size: once
length: 12
DNA: TGTGCCAGCAGTTTCGGTCAAGAGACCCAGTACTTC
CDR3: CASSFGQETQYF

V: TRBV10-1
D: TRBD1
J: TRBJ2-7
size: NA
length: 15
DNA: TGCGCCAGCAGTGAACTAACGGGACAGGGGAGGCAGCAGTACTTC
CDR3: CASSELTGQGRQQYF

V: TRBV19
D: TRBD1
J: TRBJ1-3
size: NA
length: 14
DNA: TGTGCCAGCGACAGGGCAACTATTGGAAACACCATATATTTT
CDR3: CASDRATIGNTIYF

V: TRBV18
D: TRBD2
J: TRBJ2-3
size: NA
length: 16
DNA: TGTGCCAGCTCACCAGGGACTAGCGGGGGCCGGGATACGCAGTATTTT
CDR3: CASSPGTSGGRDTQYF

V: TRBV4-3
D: TRBD1
J: TRBJ1-4
size: NA
length: 18
DNA: TGCGCCAGCAGCCCCCGTAGGCAGGGGGTCCGCACTAATGAAAAACTGTTTTTT
CDR3: CASSPRRQGVRTNEKLFF

V: TRBV5-1
D: NA
J: TRBJ2-7
size: NA
length: 15
DNA: TGCGCCAGCAGCTTGGGAGGGGCGACAGGACGAGGGCAGTACTTC
CDR3: CASSLGGATGRGQYF

V: TRBV5-4
D: NA
J: TRBJ2-1
size: NA
length: 15
DNA: TGTGCCAGCAGCTTGAAGCAGGGGGGATTCAATGAGCAGTTCTTC
CDR3: CASSLKQGGFNEQFF

V: TRBV4-2
D: NA
J: TRBJ2-5
size: NA
length: 15
DNA: TGTGCCAGCAGCCAAGATCTGGCTCCGGGAGAGACCCAGTACTTC
CDR3: CASSQDLAPGETQYF

V: TRBV7-2
D: TRBD2
J: TRBJ2-1
size: NA
length: 13
DNA: TGTGCCAGCAGAGCGGGGCGTTACAATGAGCAGTTCTTC
CDR3: CASRAGRYNEQFF

V: TRBV7-2
D: NA
J: TRBJ2-1
size: NA
length: 15
DNA: TGTGCCAGCAGCCCGGACAGTAGCTCCTACAATGAGCAGTTCTTC
CDR3: CASSPDSSSYNEQFF

V: TRBV19
D: TRBD2
J: TRBJ2-5
size: few
length: 15
DNA: TGTGCCAGTAGACGGACTAGCGGGGCCCAAGAGACCCAGTACTTC
CDR3: CASRRTSGAQETQYF

V: TRBV5-4
D: TRBD2
J: TRBJ2-1
size: NA
length: 13
DNA: TGTGCCAGCAGAAATCGTAGCGGGGATGAGCAGTTCTTC
CDR3: CASRNRSGDEQFF

V: TRBV27
D: TRBD1
J: TRBJ2-7
size: few
length: 15
DNA: TGTGCCAGCAGAAAACAGGGGATCAGCTCCTACGAGCAGTACTTC
CDR3: CASRKQGISSYEQYF

V: TRBV24-1
D: TRBD1
J: TRBJ2-1
size: NA
length: 15
DNA: TGTGCCACCAGTGATCCCGGGACAGGGGGCTATGAGCAGTTCTTC
CDR3: CATSDPGTGGYEQFF

V: TRBV7-9
D: NA
J: TRBJ2-1
size: once
length: 13
DNA: TGTGCCAGCAGCTTAGCCCAGATCAATGAGCAGTTCTTC
CDR3: CASSLAQINEQFF

V: TRBV29-1
D: NA
J: TRBJ2-3
size: NA
length: 15
DNA: TGCAGCGCTGGTGGAGGGGAGAGTGTTGCAGATACGCAGTATTTT
CDR3: CSAGGGESVADTQYF

V: TRBV3-1/TRBV3-2
D: TRBD1
J: TRBJ2-5
size: once
length: 17
DNA: TGTGCCAGCAGCCGCAGGGGGACAGGGAGGGGTCAAGAGACCCAGTACTTC
CDR3: CASSRRGTGRGQETQYF

V: TRBV19
D: TRBD2
J: TRBJ2-3
size: NA
length: 16
DNA: TGTGCCAGTAGTCTTAGCGGGGGGCCTCCCACAGATACGCAGTATTTT
CDR3: CASSLSGGPPTDTQYF

V: TRBV5-1
D: TRBD1
J: TRBJ1-1
size: NA
length: 14
DNA: TGCGCCAGCAGCCAAGACAGGGGGGCCACTGAAGCTTTCTTT
CDR3: CASSQDRGATEAFF

V: TRBV5-1
D: NA
J: TRBJ1-2
size: NA
length: 13
DNA: TGCGCCAGCAGCCTCGAGAAGGGGCCTGGCTACACCTTC
CDR3: CASSLEKGPGYTF

V: TRBV6-5
D: TRBD1
J: TRBJ2-1
size: once
length: 15
DNA: TGTGCCAGCAGAGACCGGGACAGGGGGCTTGATGAGCAGTTCTTC
CDR3: CASRDRDRGLDEQFF

V: TRBV20-1
D: NA
J: TRBJ1-2
size: NA
length: 11
DNA: TGCAGTGCTCCCGGGAGGTATGGCTACACCTTC
CDR3: CSAPGRYGYTF

V: TRBV29-1
D: TRBD1
J: TRBJ1-1
size: NA
length: 15
DNA: TGCAGCTCGGGGCCGGGACAGGGGATGAACACTGAAGCTTTCTTT
CDR3: CSSGPGQGMNTEAFF

V: TRBV18
D: NA
J: TRBJ1-3
size: NA
length: 16
DNA: TGTGCCAGCTCACCAGGATCGGGATATACTGGAAACACCATATATTTT
CDR3: CASSPGSGYTGNTIYF

V: TRBV4-3
D: TRBD1
J: TRBJ1-4
size: NA
length: 15
DNA: TGCGCCAGCAGCCAAGGACAGGGGGCTAATGAAAAACTGTTTTTT
CDR3: CASSQGQGANEKLFF

V: TRBV7-2
D: TRBD1
J: TRBJ2-2
size: NA
length: 13
DNA: TGTGCCAGCAGCTCCCAGGGGGCCGGGGAGCTGTTTTTT
CDR3: CASSSQGAGELFF

V: TRBV30
D: TRBD1
J: TRBJ1-6
size: NA
length: 15
DNA: TGTGCCTGGAGTGTACAACAACAGGGGAAATCACCCCTCCACTTT
CDR3: CAWSVQQQGKSPLHF

V: TRBV5-6
D: NA
J: TRBJ2-5
size: once
length: 17
DNA: TGTGCCAGCAGCGCACCTTTTTTGGGAGGGGGAGGAGAGACCCAGTACTTC
CDR3: CASSAPFLGGGGETQYF

V: TRBV5-4
D: TRBD2
J: TRBJ2-5
size: few
length: 14
DNA: TGTGCCAGCAGCAAGGGACTAGCGGGAATCGCCCAGTACTTC
CDR3: CASSKGLAGIAQYF

V: TRBV28
D: NA
J: TRBJ1-1
size: NA
length: 14
DNA: TGTGCCAGCAGTTTATCAGCAGGTTCGTTTGAAGCTTTCTTT
CDR3: CASSLSAGSFEAFF

V: TRBV6-5
D: TRBD1
J: TRBJ2-5
size: NA
length: 16
DNA: TGTGCCAGCAGTTACTCCCGGGACAGGGTGGGGGAGACCCAGTACTTC
CDR3: CASSYSRDRVGETQYF

V: TRBV6-5
D: TRBD1
J: TRBJ1-1
size: NA
length: 15
DNA: TGTGCCAGCAGGGCTTCAGGGGGAGTGAACACTGAAGCTTTCTTT
CDR3: CASRASGGVNTEAFF

V: TRBV15
D: NA
J: TRBJ1-1
size: once
length: 15
DNA: TGTGCCACCAGCAGAGTCCCTCAGGAGAACACTGAAGCTTTCTTT
CDR3: CATSRVPQENTEAFF

V: TRBV5-5
D: NA
J: TRBJ2-1
size: NA
length: 13
DNA: TGTGCCAGCAGCTTGGTGGGCCTCAATGAGCAGTTCTTC
CDR3: CASSLVGLNEQFF

V: TRBV7-3
D: NA
J: TRBJ2-1
size: NA
length: 14
DNA: TGTGCCAGCAGCGGGTCGGGTAACTCCAATGAGCAGTTCTTC
CDR3: CASSGSGNSNEQFF